This TCR beta chain stems from a study of blood T cell repertoires in COVID-19. Sequencing was performed with immunoSEQ multiplex PCR; in TCRdb, only in-frame clones are kept and a portion is missing. The sample holds around 310,000 clones, over 70% seen once. Germline V CDR1 and CDR2: MDHEN, SYDVKM. The CDR3 has 14 amino acids. The V end was cut by 3 bases, the J end by 2 bases, with 8 bases between. As regards this clone: The sample carries other DNA sequences with the same CDR3.

The V and J genes are TRBV28 and TRBJ1-3; D gene unclear. The receptor was derived from a young man who had recovered from COVID-19. Sequencing was done on a sample of PBMCs or T cells enriched from blood (not recorded which). CDR3 bases: TGTGCCAGCAGTTTCCGAGGGACTGGAAACACCATATATTTT. Residues: CASSFRGTGNTIYF.